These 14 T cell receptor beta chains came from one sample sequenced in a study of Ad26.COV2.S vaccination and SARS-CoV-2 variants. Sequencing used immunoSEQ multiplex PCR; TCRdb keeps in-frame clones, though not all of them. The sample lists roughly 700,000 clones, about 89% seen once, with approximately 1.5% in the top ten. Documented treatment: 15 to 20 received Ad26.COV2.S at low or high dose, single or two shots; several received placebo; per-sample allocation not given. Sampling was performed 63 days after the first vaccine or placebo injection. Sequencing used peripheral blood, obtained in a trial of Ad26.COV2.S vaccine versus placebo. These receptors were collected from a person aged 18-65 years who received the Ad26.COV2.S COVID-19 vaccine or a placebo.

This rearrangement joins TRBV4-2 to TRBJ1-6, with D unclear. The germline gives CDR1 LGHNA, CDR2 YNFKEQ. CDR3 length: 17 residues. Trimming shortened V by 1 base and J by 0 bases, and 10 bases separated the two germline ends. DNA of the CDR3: TGTGCCAGCAGCCAAGTTGCAGATAGCTCCTATAATTCACCCCTCCACTTT. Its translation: CASSQVADSSYNSPLHF.

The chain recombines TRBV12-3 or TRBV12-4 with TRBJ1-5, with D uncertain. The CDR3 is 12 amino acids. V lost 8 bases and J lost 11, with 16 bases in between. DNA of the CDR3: TGTGCCAGCGAGGCGGAAGGCTCAGCCCAGCATTTT. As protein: CASEAEGSAQHF.

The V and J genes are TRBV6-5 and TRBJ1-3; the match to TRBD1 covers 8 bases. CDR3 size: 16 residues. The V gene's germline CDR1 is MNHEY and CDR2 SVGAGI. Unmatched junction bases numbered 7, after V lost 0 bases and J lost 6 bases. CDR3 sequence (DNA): TGTGCCAGCAGTTACTCCCGACAGGGGTTGGTAAACACCATATATTTT. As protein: CASSYSRQGLVNTIYF.

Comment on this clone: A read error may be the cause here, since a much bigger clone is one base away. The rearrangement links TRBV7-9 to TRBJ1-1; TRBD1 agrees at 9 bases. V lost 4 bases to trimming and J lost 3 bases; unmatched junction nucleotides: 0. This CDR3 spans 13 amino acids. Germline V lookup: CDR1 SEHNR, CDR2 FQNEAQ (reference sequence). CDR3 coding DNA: TGTGCCAGCAGCTGGACAGGGGACACTGAAGCTTTCTTT. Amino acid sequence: CASSWTGDTEAFF.

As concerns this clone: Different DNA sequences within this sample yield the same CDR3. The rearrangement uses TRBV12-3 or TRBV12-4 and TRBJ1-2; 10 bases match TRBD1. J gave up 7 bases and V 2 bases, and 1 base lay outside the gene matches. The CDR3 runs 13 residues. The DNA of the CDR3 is TGTGCCAGCAGTTTAAGGACAGGGGGTGGCTACACCTTC. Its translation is CASSLRTGGGYTF.

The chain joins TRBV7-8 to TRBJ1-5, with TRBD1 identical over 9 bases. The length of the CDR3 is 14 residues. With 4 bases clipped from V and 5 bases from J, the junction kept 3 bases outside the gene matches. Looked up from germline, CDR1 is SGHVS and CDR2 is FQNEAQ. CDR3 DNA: TGTGCCAGCAGCTCGTGGACAGGGGATCAGCCCCAGCATTTT. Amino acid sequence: CASSSWTGDQPQHF.

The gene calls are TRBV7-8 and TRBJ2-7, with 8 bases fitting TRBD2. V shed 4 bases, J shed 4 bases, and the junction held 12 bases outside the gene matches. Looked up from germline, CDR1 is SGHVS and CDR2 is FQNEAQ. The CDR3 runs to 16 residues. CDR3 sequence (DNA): TGTGCCAGCAGCTCAGACCCGAGGACTAGCAGATACGAGCAGTACTTC. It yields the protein CASSSDPRTSRYEQYF.

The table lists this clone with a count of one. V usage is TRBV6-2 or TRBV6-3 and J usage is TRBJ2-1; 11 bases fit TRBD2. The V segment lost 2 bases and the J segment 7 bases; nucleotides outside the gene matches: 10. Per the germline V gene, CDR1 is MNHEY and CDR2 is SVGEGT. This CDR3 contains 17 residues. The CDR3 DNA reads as TGTGCCAGCAGTTACGCGACTAGCGGGACCCTCGGGAATGAGCAGTTCTTC. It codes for CASSYATSGTLGNEQFF.

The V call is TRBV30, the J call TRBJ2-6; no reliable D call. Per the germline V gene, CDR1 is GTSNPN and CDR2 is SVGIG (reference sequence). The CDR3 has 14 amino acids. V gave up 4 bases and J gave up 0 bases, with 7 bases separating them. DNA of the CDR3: TGTGCCTGGAACAGAATCTCTGGGGCCAACGTCCTGACTTTC. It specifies CAWNRISGANVLTF.

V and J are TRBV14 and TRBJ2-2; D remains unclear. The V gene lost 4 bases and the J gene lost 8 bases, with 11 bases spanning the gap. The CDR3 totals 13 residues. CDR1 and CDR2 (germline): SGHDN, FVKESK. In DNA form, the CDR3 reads TGTGCCAGCAGCCGTCGGTTAGAGGGGGAGCTGTTTTTT. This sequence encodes CASSRRLEGELFF.

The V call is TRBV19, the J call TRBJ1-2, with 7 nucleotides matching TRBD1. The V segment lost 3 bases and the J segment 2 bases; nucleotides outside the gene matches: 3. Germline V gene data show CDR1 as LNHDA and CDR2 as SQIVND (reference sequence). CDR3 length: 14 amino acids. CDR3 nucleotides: TGTGCCAGTAGTATTAACAGGGGAAACTATGGCTACACCTTC. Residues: CASSINRGNYGYTF.

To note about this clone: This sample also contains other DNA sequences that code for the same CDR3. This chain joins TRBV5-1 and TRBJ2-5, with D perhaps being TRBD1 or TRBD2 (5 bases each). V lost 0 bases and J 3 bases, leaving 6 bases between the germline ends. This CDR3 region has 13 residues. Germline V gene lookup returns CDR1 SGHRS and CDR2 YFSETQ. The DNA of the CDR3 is TGCGCCAGCAGCTTGGGAGGGGAAGAGACCCAGTACTTC. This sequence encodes CASSLGGEETQYF.

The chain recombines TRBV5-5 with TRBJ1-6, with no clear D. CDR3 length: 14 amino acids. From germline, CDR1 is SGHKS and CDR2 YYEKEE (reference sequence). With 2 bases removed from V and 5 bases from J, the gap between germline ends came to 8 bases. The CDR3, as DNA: TGTGCCAGCAGCTTCCGAGTGGATAATTCACCCCTCCACTTT. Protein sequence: CASSFRVDNSPLHF.

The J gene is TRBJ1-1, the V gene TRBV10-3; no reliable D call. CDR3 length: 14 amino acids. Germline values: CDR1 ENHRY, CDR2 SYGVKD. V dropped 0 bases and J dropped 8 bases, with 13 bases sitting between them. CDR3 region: CAISESGPAGEAFF. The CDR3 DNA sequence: TGTGCCATCAGTGAGTCGGGCCCCGCGGGCGAAGCTTTCTTT.